Listed here is a single TCR beta chain. Its matching antigen is unknown. The junction had 9 bases not matched to a gene; V was cut back by 7 bases and J by 1 base. From germline, CDR1 is GTSNPN and CDR2 SVGIG (reference sequence). The length of the CDR3 is 14 residues. The sample belongs to a study of cytomegalovirus exposure and HLA in healthy donors. Study results and caveats: In a later analysis, productive TCRs from donors in an Asian-associated ancestry cluster reportedly carried fewer N-insertions than the cohort mean.

The PCR used 60 Vbeta and 13 Jbeta primers. The method was immunoSEQ multiplex PCR; TCRdb's version includes in-frame clones alone and lacks a portion of them. The table includes just over 85,000 clones, roughly 70% detected once. The donors were healthy bone marrow donors. The sequencing sample was made of PBMCs. The chain links TRBV30 to TRBJ1-1; 7 positions agree with TRBD1. The receptor was derived from a man aged 35 to 55 in good health and CMV-seronegative. As DNA, the CDR3 is TGTGCCTACACACAGGGGATTGGGAACACTGAAGCTTTCTTT. It specifies CAYTQGIGNTEAFF.